The 10 T cell receptor beta chains reported below all come from one sample, sequenced in a study of metastatic and nonmetastatic thyroid tumors. Each patient came to thyroid surgery without any prior treatment (of any kind). TCRdb re-clonotyped the PCR reads through MiXCR. This sample has roughly 72,000 clones, with around 20% found just once. Sequenced material: blood. All receptors come from a female donor with papillary thyroid cancer or a benign thyroid nodule (not recorded which). Some clones in this sample may be carry-over from other donors' samples.

The sample holds many counts of this clone. The DNA for the CDR3 is TGCGCCAGCAGCCTGATTAGCTTGGGTAAAGACAATGAGCAGTTCTTC. This codes for CASSLISLGKDNEQFF. This chain links TRBV4-1 with TRBJ2-1; D is ambiguous. This CDR3 has 16 amino acids. The ends were cut back, 4 bases at V and 5 bases at J, with 18 bases in the middle. From germline, CDR1 is MGHRA and CDR2 YSYEKL.

Ten or more counts support this clone. J is TRBJ2-7 and V is TRBV4-1; 13 nucleotides line up with TRBD2. CDR3 size: 15 residues. From germline, CDR1 is MGHRA and CDR2 YSYEKL. J gave up 7 bases and V 3 bases, and 6 bases lay outside the gene matches. In nucleotides, the CDR3 is TGCGCCAGCAGCCACACTAGCGGGAGGGCCCGAGAGCAGTACTTC. It encodes CASSHTSGRAREQYF.

In its sample, this clone was seen many times. The chain joins TRBV3-1 to TRBJ2-2; D is uncertain. The V gene's germline CDR1 is LGHDT and CDR2 YNNKEL (reference sequence). The CDR3 has 18 amino acids. V was clipped by 0 bases and J by 0 bases, with 14 bases between them. The CDR3: CASSQDPRSFANTGELFF. The CDR3 DNA sequence: TGTGCCAGCAGCCAAGATCCCAGAAGCTTCGCGAACACCGGGGAGCTGTTTTTT.

This clone has a count of ten or more. This chain joins TRBV28 and TRBJ1-2; D is perhaps TRBD1 (5 bases). Between the trimmed V and J ends, which lost 2 bases and 0 bases, there was a span of 16 bases. Per the germline V gene, CDR1 is MDHEN and CDR2 is SYDVKM. This CDR3 is built from 17 residues. The DNA of the CDR3 is TGTGCCAGCAGTTTAGTGGGGGTCAACGAAGCTAACTATGGCTACACCTTC. It encodes CASSLVGVNEANYGYTF.

This clone was recorded at least ten times. The rearrangement links TRBV12-3 or TRBV12-4 to TRBJ1-1, with unresolved D. This CDR3 contains 11 residues. V was pared by 7 bases and J by 7 bases, with 10 bases between. The CDR3 DNA is TGTGCCAGCATCCTCACCCATGAAGCTTTCTTT. It yields the protein CASILTHEAFF.

This clone is categorized as medium-sized. The chain couples TRBV12-3 or TRBV12-4 to TRBJ2-7, with 12 positions matching TRBD2. The CDR3 sequence is 14 residues long. J gave up 2 bases and V 6 bases, and 2 bases lay outside the gene matches. The DNA of the CDR3 is TGTGCCAGCAGACTAGCGGGAGGAACCTACGAGCAGTACTTC. It codes for CASRLAGGTYEQYF.

The CDR3 loop is CSVSRSETQYF. CDR3 bases: TGCAGCGTAAGCAGGTCTGAGACCCAGTACTTC. This chain links TRBV29-1 with TRBJ2-5; D remains ambiguous. V gave up 6 bases and J gave up 5 bases, with 10 bases separating them. The CDR3 sequence is 11 residues long. Germline V gene sequence: CDR1 SQVTM, CDR2 ANQGSEA.

This clone was detected a few times. The rearrangement uses TRBV6-1 and TRBJ1-1; 7 bases are shared with TRBD1. The CDR3 consists of 13 residues. Germline V gene lookup returns CDR1 MNHNS and CDR2 SASEGT. V lost 8 bases, J lost 4 bases, and 7 bases stayed unmatched. CDR3 nucleotide sequence: TGTGCCAGCCGCCAGGGGGGGAGCACTGAAGCTTTCTTT. This translates into CASRQGGSTEAFF.

A remark on this clone: Its ends do not fully match the called genes, so a read error is possible. This chain links TRBV24-1 with TRBJ2-7; tentatively, D is TRBD1 or TRBD2 (5 bases each). The CDR3 spans 13 residues. In germline, CDR1 is KGHDR, CDR2 SFDVKD. This chain's CDR3 is CATIDGRGWEQYF. CDR3 coding DNA: TGTGCCACCATTGATGGACGGGGCTGGGAGCAGTACTTC.

This clone was counted ten times or more. J is TRBJ2-3 and V is TRBV10-3; TRBD1 or TRBD2 may be the D gene (6 bases each). CDR1 is ENHRY and CDR2 is SYGVKD in the germline V gene. The V gene lost 8 bases and the J gene lost 2 bases, with 20 bases spanning the gap. This CDR3 has 16 amino acids. The CDR3 sequence is CAIEGGRDFDTDTQYF. The CDR3 DNA is TGTGCCATCGAAGGGGGGCGCGATTTTGACACAGATACGCAGTATTTT.